What follows are 15 T cell receptor beta chains derived from one specimen sequenced in a study of blood T cell repertoires in COVID-19. Generated by immunoSEQ multiplex PCR, the TCRdb table keeps only in-frame clones and is missing some. The sample gives about 140,000 clones, approximately 90% of which show up once; 9.5% to 12% is in the top ten. The sequencing input was peripheral blood. The receptors were gathered from a woman at least 80 years old with acute or convalescent COVID-19.

The genes are TRBV27 and TRBJ2-3, with D possibly TRBD1 on 6 matching bases. The CDR3 contains 16 residues. The germline gives CDR1 MNHEY, CDR2 SMNVEV (reference sequence). The germline V and J ends were trimmed by 4 bases and 0 bases, with 14 bases remaining between them. CDR3 residues: CASSSRGPYSTDTQYF. As DNA, the CDR3 is TGTGCCAGCAGTTCCAGGGGCCCATATAGCACAGATACGCAGTATTTT.

This clone was seen just once. The chain recombines TRBV9 with TRBJ1-3; possible D gene TRBD1, 6 bases. V lost 2 bases, J lost 1 base, and 10 bases lay in between. The CDR3 length is 15 residues. The germline V gene encodes CDR1 SGDLS and CDR2 YYNGEE. The CDR3 sequence: CASSVRGISGNTIYF. The CDR3 DNA follows: TGTGCCAGCAGCGTCAGGGGCATATCTGGAAACACCATATATTTT.

This clone was detected a few times. This chain uses TRBV7-8 with TRBJ2-7, with D perhaps matching TRBD2 (6 bases). This CDR3 is 15 amino acids long. The V gene's germline CDR1 is SGHVS and CDR2 FQNEAQ. Trimming took 2 bases from V and 7 from J, leaving 18 bases between them. The chain's CDR3 is CASSLTRQGAGEQYF. The CDR3 DNA is TGTGCCAGCAGCTTAACCCGACAAGGAGCGGGTGAGCAGTACTTC.

The V gene is TRBV7-3, the J gene TRBJ1-1; D gene unclear. The V end lost 3 bases, the J end lost 3 bases, and 8 bases lay between the germline ends. The length of the CDR3 is 13 residues. The germline V gene encodes CDR1 SGHTA and CDR2 FQGTGA. DNA for the CDR3: TGTGCCAGCAGCTTCCAGATGGACACTGAAGCTTTCTTT. Amino acids: CASSFQMDTEAFF.

The chain carries TRBV7-9 and TRBJ1-2; tentative D call: TRBD1 (6 bases). Germline CDR1 SEHNR, CDR2 FQNEAQ (reference sequence). There are 16 residues in the CDR3. V lost 0 bases and J 7 bases, leaving 18 bases between the germline ends. CDR3 DNA sequence: TGTGCCAGCAGCTTAGCGAGGATGACAGGACGGGCTGGCTACACCTTC. Protein: CASSLARMTGRAGYTF.

The chain recombines TRBV30 with TRBJ1-5; 8 positions match TRBD1. This CDR3 spans 13 amino acids. The germline V gene encodes CDR1 GTSNPN and CDR2 SVGIG (reference sequence). After removal of 5 bases from V and 8 bases from J, the junction contained 8 bases not matched to a gene. The CDR3 DNA reads TGTGCCTGGTCGCCAGGGGGCATTAAGCCCCAGCATTTT. This sequence encodes CAWSPGGIKPQHF.

This chain joins TRBV4-1 and TRBJ2-7, with D possibly matching TRBD1 (5 bases). V shed 0 bases and J shed 2 bases, with 17 bases lying between them. CDR3 size: 17 residues. Germline CDR1 is MGHRA and CDR2 is YSYEKL. The CDR3: CASSQDVATARPYEQYF. In DNA form, the CDR3 reads TGCGCCAGCAGCCAAGACGTTGCGACAGCGAGACCCTACGAGCAGTACTTC.

V gene TRBV18 combines with J gene TRBJ1-5, with 9 nucleotides matching TRBD1. The CDR3 consists of 15 residues. Trimming cost V 3 bases and J 10 bases; bases outside gene matches: 10. Germline V gene sequence: CDR1 KGHSH, CDR2 LQKENI. The CDR3 sequence is CASSPGPGQGIPQHF. CDR3 in DNA: TGTGCCAGCTCACCCGGGCCGGGACAGGGAATTCCCCAGCATTTT.

The chain joins TRBV19 to TRBJ1-6, with D possibly matching TRBD1 (6 bases). This CDR3 comprises 14 residues. CDR1 and CDR2 (germline): LNHDA, SQIVND (reference sequence). V gave up 0 bases and J gave up 8 bases, with 8 bases separating them. CDR3 nucleotides: TGTGCCAGTAGTATAGACAGGGGTGATTCACCCCTCCACTTT. Translating gives CASSIDRGDSPLHF.

V usage is TRBV18 and J usage is TRBJ2-3; D possibly corresponds to TRBD1 (6 bases). The CDR3 covers 13 residues. Germline values: CDR1 KGHSH, CDR2 LQKENI. Deletions cut 5 bases from V and 3 bases from J, with 9 bases between. CDR3: CASSIQGTDTQYF. In nucleotides, the CDR3 is TGTGCCAGCTCAATACAGGGTACAGATACGCAGTATTTT.

The chain links TRBV19 to TRBJ1-5; 8 positions match TRBD1. The J segment lost 6 bases and the V segment lost 7 bases, leaving 11 bases of the junction unmatched. The germline V gene encodes CDR1 LNHDA and CDR2 SQIVND (reference sequence). The CDR3 sequence is 15 residues long. The CDR3 reads CASKRDPGGFQPQHF. DNA for the CDR3: TGTGCCAGTAAAAGGGACCCAGGGGGCTTTCAGCCCCAGCATTTT.

The chain is built from TRBV27 and TRBJ1-2, with D possibly matching TRBD1 (5 bases). The ends were cut back, 8 bases at V and 4 bases at J, with 20 bases in the middle. The CDR3 consists of 15 residues. The germline V gene has CDR1 MNHEY and CDR2 SMNVEV (reference sequence). The CDR3 DNA reads TGTGCCAGCCGGGTATGGGGGGATAGTAGCTATGGCTACACCTTC. Its protein product is CASRVWGDSSYGYTF.

V is TRBV5-1 and J is TRBJ1-2; possibly TRBD1 for D (5 bases). Germline V gene lookup returns CDR1 SGHRS and CDR2 YFSETQ. CDR3 size: 15 residues. Trimming stripped 5 bases from V and 7 bases from J, with 21 bases between. The CDR3 protein is CASRWGGAATGGYTF. CDR3 coding DNA: TGCGCCAGCAGATGGGGAGGGGCCGCGACCGGTGGCTACACCTTC.

V gene TRBV5-1 combines with J gene TRBJ2-2; 7 bases are a match to TRBD1. CDR1 and CDR2 from the germline V gene are SGHRS and YFSETQ. Losses at the gene ends were 0 bases for V and 2 bases for J; bases not matched to a gene: 7. CDR3 size: 17 residues. The CDR3 coding sequence is TGCGCCAGCAGCTTGGGAAGAGGACAGGTTAACACCGGGGAGCTGTTTTTT. The encoded protein is CASSLGRGQVNTGELFF.

This clone showed up just once. This chain connects TRBV20-1 to TRBJ1-2; D remains ambiguous. The CDR3 contains 12 residues. Looked up from germline, CDR1 is DFQATT and CDR2 is SNEGSKA (reference sequence). V lost 3 bases, J lost 3 bases, and 8 bases lay in between. The CDR3 region has the DNA TGCAGTGCTAGTTCAGGATACTATGGCTACACCTTC. This encodes CSASSGYYGYTF.